The T cell receptor (beta chain) under discussion was sequenced for a study of blood T cell repertoires in COVID-19. Sequencing used immunoSEQ multiplex PCR; TCRdb keeps in-frame clones, though not all of them. This table has about 190,000 clones, roughly 84% appearing once. Per germline, CDR1 LGHNA and CDR2 YNFKEQ. CDR3 length: 13 amino acids. Trimming left V 1 base short and J 8 bases short, with 8 bases between. This clone has ten or more counts. The sequencing input was peripheral blood. This chain links TRBV4-2 with TRBJ1-4; no clear D gene. The sequence was collected from a woman in her 40s who had recovered from COVID-19. Here the CDR3 reads CASSQVSGEKLFF. As DNA, the CDR3 is TGTGCCAGCAGCCAAGTATCAGGCGAAAAACTGTTTTTT.